Listed below are T cell receptor beta chains from one sample, sequenced in a study of T-cell reconstitution after alpha-beta-depleted transplantation in children. TCRdb redid the calling of the PCR reads with MiXCR, one entry per CDR3 protein. The sample has around 300,000 distinct CDR3 sequences, 6% to 10% seen once. Sequencing used peripheral blood, obtained 360 days after TCRalphabeta/CD19-depleted stem cell transplant. These receptors all come from a female patient aged 2 to 10 who had a stem cell transplant for Fanconi anemia, so the T cells may come from the graft donor. The CDR3 runs from the conserved cysteine through the conserved F or W.

v_call	j_call	cdr3_aa
TRBV18	TRBJ1-5	CASSEGPTSQHF
TRBV10-3	TRBJ2-7	CAISDPGQGSSYEQYF
TRBV27	TRBJ2-7	CASSRRGGLYEQYF
TRBV20-1	TRBJ2-1	CSANFAQPSHNEQFF
TRBV29-1	TRBJ1-1	CSVGLARWGTEAFF
TRBV12-3/TRBV12-4	TRBJ1-5	CASAVNGVSNQPQHF
TRBV29-1	TRBJ1-2	CSVEKWGRRGYTF
TRBV6-1	TRBJ2-2	CASSEARGSGTGELFF
TRBV25-1	TRBJ2-3	CASSEMGEPSITDTQYF
TRBV5-6	TRBJ1-1	CASSWDSLNTEAFF
TRBV27	TRBJ1-1	CASSPSGGVLHTEAFF
TRBV2	TRBJ2-2	CASSEIGLGATGELFF
TRBV4-3	TRBJ2-5	CASSQVLERGETQYF
TRBV7-9	TRBJ2-5	CASSPGRSQETQYF
TRBV5-1	TRBJ1-1	CASSPFGANTEAFF
TRBV7-2	TRBJ2-4	CASSFPDRNIQYF
TRBV12-3/TRBV12-4	TRBJ1-3	CASSRPVQAGNTIYF
TRBV5-1	TRBJ2-3	CASSPRTSGGDTQYF
TRBV6-5	TRBJ2-2	CASSYGYRKNTGELFF
TRBV11-2	TRBJ1-2	CASSLDRGPKIYGYTF
TRBV10-2	TRBJ2-5	CASNERAIQETQYF
TRBV6-1	TRBJ2-1	CASSSRGGSSYNEQFF
TRBV29-1	TRBJ2-1	CSVGATVGYNEQFF
TRBV7-9	TRBJ2-1	CASSLGVAGTYNEQFF
TRBV5-6	TRBJ2-7	CASSLRGPSYEQYF
TRBV12-3/TRBV12-4	TRBJ2-7	CASTTTGGEQYF
TRBV7-3	TRBJ1-3	CASSPTSGNTIYF
TRBV10-3	TRBJ2-2	CAIRLLATGELFF
TRBV4-2	TRBJ2-7	CASSQDLSPGPAGEQYF